These T cell receptor beta chains were read from a single sample in a study of blood T cell repertoires in COVID-19. Sequencing used immunoSEQ multiplex PCR; TCRdb keeps in-frame clones, though not all of them. The table includes approximately 120,000 clones, roughly 80% detected once. The sequencing input was peripheral blood. These receptors all come from a man older than 75 with COVID-19, enrolled during active disease. CDR3s include the opening cysteine and the closing phenylalanine or tryptophan. D genes are given only for firm matches. Size is omitted from some rows. Given values are once, few, many or a class for expanded clones.

clone size	D gene	V gene	J gene	CDR3 protein	CDR3 DNA
NA	NA	TRBV13	TRBJ2-1	CASSLGSGNEQFF	TGTGCCAGCAGCTTAGGTTCCGGCAATGAGCAGTTCTTC
many	NA	TRBV6-5	TRBJ1-5	CASSLDRTRGPQHF	TGTGCCAGCAGTCTAGACAGGACCAGGGGGCCCCAGCATTTT
NA	NA	TRBV7-2	TRBJ1-6	CASSPHGQGYNSPLHF	TGTGCCAGCAGCCCCCACGGGCAGGGTTACAATTCACCCCTCCACTTT
NA	NA	TRBV19	TRBJ2-1	CASDNGGASYNEQFF	TGTGCCAGTGATAATGGAGGGGCGTCCTACAATGAGCAGTTCTTC
NA	TRBD2	TRBV27	TRBJ2-7	CASSPGEGLAGFYEQYF	TGTGCCAGCAGTCCGGGGGAGGGACTAGCGGGGTTTTACGAGCAGTACTTC
NA	NA	TRBV6-6	TRBJ2-1	CASSSSDWLNEQFF	TGTGCCAGCAGTTCTAGCGATTGGTTGAATGAGCAGTTCTTC
NA	TRBD2	TRBV30	TRBJ2-7	CAWNRWTSGYEQYF	TGTGCCTGGAATCGATGGACTAGCGGCTACGAGCAGTACTTC
NA	NA	TRBV9	TRBJ1-2	CASSGPPLLGYTF	TGTGCCAGCAGCGGTCCCCCGCTGCTAGGCTACACCTTC
NA	NA	TRBV11-2	TRBJ1-2	CASSSKINYGYTF	TGTGCCAGCAGCTCTAAGATTAACTATGGCTACACCTTC
NA	NA	TRBV7-9	TRBJ2-5	CASSFSGMETQYF	TGTGCCAGCAGCTTTTCAGGAATGGAGACCCAGTACTTC
NA	TRBD1	TRBV29-1	TRBJ2-7	CSVGRTGDRYEQYF	TGCAGCGTTGGGCGTACAGGGGACCGTTACGAGCAGTACTTC
NA	TRBD2	TRBV9	TRBJ2-1	CASSVSGSSYNEQFF	TGTGCCAGCAGCGTAAGCGGGAGCTCCTACAATGAGCAGTTCTTC
few	NA	TRBV27	TRBJ2-3	CASSLSSEADTQYF	TGTGCCAGCAGTTTATCTAGCGAGGCAGATACGCAGTATTTT
once	TRBD1	TRBV7-7	TRBJ1-1	CASSLVQGATEAFF	TGTGCTAGCAGCTTAGTGCAGGGGGCCACTGAAGCTTTCTTT
NA	TRBD1	TRBV5-1	TRBJ2-7	CASGGQGGLEQYF	TGCGCCAGCGGGGGACAGGGAGGCCTCGAGCAGTACTTC
NA	TRBD2	TRBV28	TRBJ2-4	CASSFQGVASGRTKNIQYF	TGTGCCAGCAGTTTCCAAGGGGTGGCTAGCGGGCGGACCAAAAACATTCAGTACTTC
NA	NA	TRBV5-1	TRBJ2-1	CASSPTSSDNEQFF	TGCGCCAGCAGCCCCACTAGCAGTGACAATGAGCAGTTCTTC